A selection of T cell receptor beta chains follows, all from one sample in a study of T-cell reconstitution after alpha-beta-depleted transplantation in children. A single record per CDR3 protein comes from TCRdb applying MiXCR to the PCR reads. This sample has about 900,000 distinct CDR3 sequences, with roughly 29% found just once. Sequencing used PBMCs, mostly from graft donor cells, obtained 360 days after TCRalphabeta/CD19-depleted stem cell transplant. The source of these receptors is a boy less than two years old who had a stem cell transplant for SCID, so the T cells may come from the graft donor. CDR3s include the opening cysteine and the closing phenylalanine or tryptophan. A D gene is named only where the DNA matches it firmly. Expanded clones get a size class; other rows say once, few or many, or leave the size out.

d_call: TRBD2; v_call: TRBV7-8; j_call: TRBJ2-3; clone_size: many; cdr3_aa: CASSLTLAGDFTDTQYF; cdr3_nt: TGTGCCAGCAGCCTAACATTAGCGGGGGACTTCACAGATACGCAGTATTTT
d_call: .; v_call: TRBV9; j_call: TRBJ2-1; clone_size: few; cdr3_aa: CASSRVHMSGQFF; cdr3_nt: TGTGCCAGCAGCCGGGTCCACATGTCGGGGCAGTTCTTC
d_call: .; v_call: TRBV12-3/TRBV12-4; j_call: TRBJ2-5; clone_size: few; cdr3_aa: CASSRHPLETQYF; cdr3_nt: TGTGCCAGCAGTCGACACCCCTTGGAGACCCAGTACTTC
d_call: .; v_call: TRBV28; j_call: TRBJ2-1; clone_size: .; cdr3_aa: CASSSLYPNEQFF; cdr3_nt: TGTGCCAGCAGTTCACTATACCCCAATGAGCAGTTCTTC
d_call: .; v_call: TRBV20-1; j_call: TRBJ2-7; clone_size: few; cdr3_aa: CSAPDRDGYEQYF; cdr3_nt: TGCAGTGCTCCGGACCGGGACGGCTACGAGCAGTACTTC
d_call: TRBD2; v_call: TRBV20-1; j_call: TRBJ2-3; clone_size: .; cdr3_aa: CSVVLAVSTDTQYF; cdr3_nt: TGCAGTGTTGTCCTAGCGGTTAGCACAGATACGCAGTATTTT
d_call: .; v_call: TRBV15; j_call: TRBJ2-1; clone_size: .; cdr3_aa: CATSGISRGNEQFF; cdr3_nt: TGTGCCACCAGCGGAATTTCCAGGGGTAATGAGCAGTTCTTC
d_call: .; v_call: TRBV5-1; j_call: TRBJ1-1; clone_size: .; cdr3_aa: CASSLEGQGRTEAFF; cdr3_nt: TGCGCCAGCAGCTTGGAGGGGCAGGGGAGGACTGAAGCTTTCTTT
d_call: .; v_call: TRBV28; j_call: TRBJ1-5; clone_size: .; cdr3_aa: CASSGRGRGYNQPQHF; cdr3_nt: TGTGCCAGCAGTGGGAGAGGCAGGGGATACAATCAGCCCCAGCATTTT
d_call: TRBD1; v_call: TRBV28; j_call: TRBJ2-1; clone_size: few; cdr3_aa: CASSGDRAAYNEQFF; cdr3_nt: TGTGCCAGCAGTGGGGACAGGGCGGCCTACAATGAGCAGTTCTTC
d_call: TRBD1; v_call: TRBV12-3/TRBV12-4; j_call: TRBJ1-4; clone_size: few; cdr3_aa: CASSPGTVYNEKLFF; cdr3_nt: TGTGCCAGCAGTCCCGGGACAGTGTATAATGAAAAACTGTTTTTT
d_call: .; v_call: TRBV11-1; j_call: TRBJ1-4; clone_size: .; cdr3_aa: CASSLLTMGATNEKLFF; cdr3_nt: TGTGCCAGCAGCCTACTAACGATGGGGGCGACTAATGAAAAACTGTTTTTT
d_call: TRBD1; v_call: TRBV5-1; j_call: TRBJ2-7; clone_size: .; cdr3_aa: CASSLDGDRFYEQYF; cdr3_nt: TGCGCCAGCAGCTTGGACGGGGACAGGTTCTACGAGCAGTACTTC
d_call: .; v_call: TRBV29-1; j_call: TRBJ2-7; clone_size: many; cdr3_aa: CSVGFTEGGSEQYF; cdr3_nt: TGCAGCGTTGGTTTTACAGAGGGGGGAAGCGAGCAGTACTTC
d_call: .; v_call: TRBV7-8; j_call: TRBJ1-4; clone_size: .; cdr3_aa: CASSRGFPRNEKLFF; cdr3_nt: TGTGCCAGCAGCCGGGGGTTTCCCCGTAATGAAAAACTGTTTTTT
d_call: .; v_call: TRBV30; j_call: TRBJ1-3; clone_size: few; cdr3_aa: CAWTFGGAGGNTIYF; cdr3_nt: TGTGCCTGGACCTTCGGGGGGGCTGGAGGAAACACCATATATTTT
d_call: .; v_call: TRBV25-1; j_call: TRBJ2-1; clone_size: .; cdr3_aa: CASGTQGYHEQFF; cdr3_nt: TGTGCCAGCGGGACCCAGGGGTACCATGAGCAGTTCTTC
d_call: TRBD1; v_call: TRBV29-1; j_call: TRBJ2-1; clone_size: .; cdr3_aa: CSVPKATGVHEQFF; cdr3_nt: TGCAGCGTCCCAAAAGCGACAGGGGTCCATGAGCAGTTCTTC
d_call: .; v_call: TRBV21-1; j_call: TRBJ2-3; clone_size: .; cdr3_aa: CASSNHGVGDSPTDTQYF; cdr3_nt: TGTGCCAGCAGCAACCACGGTGTAGGGGACTCTCCCACAGATACGCAGTATTTT
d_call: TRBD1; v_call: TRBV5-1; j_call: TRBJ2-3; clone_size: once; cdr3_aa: CASSASPTGGLTDTQYF; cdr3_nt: TGCGCCAGCAGCGCCTCACCGACAGGGGGCCTCACAGATACGCAGTATTTT
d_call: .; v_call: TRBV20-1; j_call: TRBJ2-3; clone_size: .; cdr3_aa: CSARDRRGFGTDTQYF; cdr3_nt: TGCAGTGCTAGAGATCGGAGGGGGTTCGGCACAGATACGCAGTATTTT
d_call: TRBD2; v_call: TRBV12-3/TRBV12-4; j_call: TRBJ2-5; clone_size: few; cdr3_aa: CASSSQGLAGGETQYF; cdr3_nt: TGTGCCAGCAGTTCCCAGGGACTAGCGGGGGGGGAGACCCAGTACTTC
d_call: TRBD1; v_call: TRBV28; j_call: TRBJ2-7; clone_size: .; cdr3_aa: CASSLGRQGGDEQYF; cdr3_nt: TGTGCCAGCAGTTTGGGGCGACAGGGTGGCGACGAGCAGTACTTC
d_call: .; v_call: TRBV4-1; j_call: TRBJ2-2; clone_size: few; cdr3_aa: CASSTTGQNTGELFF; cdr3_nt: TGCGCCAGCAGCACGACAGGACAGAACACCGGGGAGCTGTTTTTT